The rows below give T cell receptor beta chains drawn from one sample of a study of blood T cell repertoires in COVID-19. Sequencing used immunoSEQ multiplex PCR; TCRdb keeps in-frame clones, though not all of them. The repertoire holds about 210,000 clones, with around 88% as singletons. Material: peripheral blood. These receptors came from a man between 18 and 35 years old with active or convalescent COVID-19. Each CDR3 is given with its conserved first and last residue. The D gene is left open where the match is weak. Expanded clones get a size class; other rows say once, few or many, or leave the size out.

cdr3_aa,cdr3_nt,j_call,v_call,d_call,clone_size
CASRNMGGGTEAFF,TGTGCCAGCAGAAACATGGGGGGAGGTACTGAAGCTTTCTTT,TRBJ1-1,TRBV6-5,.,.
CASSEGQGTEQYF,TGCGCCAGCAGCGAAGGACAGGGGACCGAGCAGTACTTC,TRBJ2-7,TRBV5-1,TRBD1,.
CASSLGLAGVHEQYF,TGTGCCAGCAGCCTCGGACTAGCGGGAGTCCACGAGCAGTACTTC,TRBJ2-7,TRBV7-9,TRBD2,.
CSVHKGTGTHEKLFF,TGCAGCGTCCATAAGGGGACAGGGACTCATGAAAAACTGTTTTTT,TRBJ1-4,TRBV29-1,TRBD1,once
CASSPQGRVGTEAFF,TGTGCCAGTAGTCCACAGGGTCGGGTGGGCACTGAAGCTTTCTTT,TRBJ1-1,TRBV19,.,.
CASSQTRTGRGNEQFF,TGCGCCAGCAGCCAAACTAGGACAGGGCGGGGGAATGAGCAGTTCTTC,TRBJ2-1,TRBV4-1,.,.
CASSLRGGRGNTIYF,TGTGCCAGCAGTTTACGGGGGGGACGAGGAAACACCATATATTTT,TRBJ1-3,TRBV28,.,.
CAITPGPGTSGGYYTDTQYF,TGTGCCATCACCCCGGGGCCCGGGACTAGCGGGGGATATTACACAGATACGCAGTATTTT,TRBJ2-3,TRBV10-3,TRBD2,once
CASSLGGQREAFF,TGTGCCAGCAGCTTAGGTGGTCAGCGAGAAGCTTTCTTT,TRBJ1-1,TRBV7-6,.,once
CASSLGSRGANSYEQYF,TGTGCCAGCAGTTTAGGGTCCCGGGGTGCCAACTCTTACGAGCAGTACTTC,TRBJ2-7,TRBV27,.,.
CASSEGQGPSTDTQYF,TGTGCCAGCAGTGAGGGACAGGGACCTTCCACAGATACGCAGTATTTT,TRBJ2-3,TRBV6-1,TRBD1,.
CAISMDWGGNQPQHF,TGTGCCATCAGTATGGATTGGGGAGGCAATCAGCCCCAGCATTTT,TRBJ1-5,TRBV10-3,.,.
CASSERRGTDTQYF,TGCGCCAGCAGTGAAAGGAGGGGCACAGATACGCAGTATTTT,TRBJ2-3,TRBV10-2,.,.
CASSLEQVENTIYF,TGTGCCAGCAGCTTAGAACAGGTCGAAAACACCATATATTTT,TRBJ1-3,TRBV7-9,.,.
CASSPSVNYNEQFF,TGTGCCAGCAGCCCCTCCGTAAATTACAATGAGCAGTTCTTC,TRBJ2-1,TRBV28,.,.
CASSSPGTRTSGELFF,TGTGCCAGCAGCTCGCCCGGGACTAGGACGAGCGGGGAGCTGTTTTTT,TRBJ2-2,TRBV7-9,TRBD2,.
CASSQGEANEKLFF,TGTGCCAGCAGCCAGGGAGAAGCAAATGAAAAACTGTTTTTT,TRBJ1-4,TRBV4-2,.,.
CASSYGTGGNQPQHF,TGTGCCAGCAGTTACGGGACAGGGGGCAATCAGCCCCAGCATTTT,TRBJ1-5,TRBV6-5,TRBD1,once
CASSPWGQNIQYF,TGTGCCAGCTCACCATGGGGACAGAACATTCAGTACTTC,TRBJ2-4,TRBV18,TRBD1,.
CASSRGLAYNEQFF,TGTGCCAGCAGCCGCGGACTAGCTTACAATGAGCAGTTCTTC,TRBJ2-1,TRBV4-2,TRBD2,.
CASSPALTSSGNTIYF,TGTGCCAGCTCACCTGCACTAACCAGCTCTGGAAACACCATATATTTT,TRBJ1-3,TRBV18,.,.
CAWSGLAGVVGELFF,TGTGCCTGGAGTGGACTAGCGGGAGTCGTCGGGGAGCTGTTTTTT,TRBJ2-2,TRBV30,TRBD2,.
CASSEIDSTNEQFF,TGTGCCAGCAGTGAAATAGACAGCACCAATGAGCAGTTCTTC,TRBJ2-1,TRBV6-1,.,.
CASSLPGGYGYTF,TGTGCCAGCAGCCTCCCCGGGGGCTATGGCTACACCTTC,TRBJ1-2,TRBV6-5,.,.
CASSQDGTSGSDEQFF,TGCGCCAGCAGCCAAGATGGGACTAGCGGGAGTGATGAGCAGTTCTTC,TRBJ2-1,TRBV4-3,TRBD2,.
CASSLYPGTARDTEAFF,TGTGCCAGCAGTTTATACCCCGGGACAGCCAGGGACACTGAAGCTTTCTTT,TRBJ1-1,TRBV28,TRBD1,.
CASSLYREYYEQYF,TGTGCCAGCAGCCTTTACCGAGAATACTACGAGCAGTACTTC,TRBJ2-7,TRBV7-2,.,once
CASSLLGGFGNQPQHF,TGTGCCAGCAGTTTATTGGGGGGGTTTGGCAATCAGCCCCAGCATTTT,TRBJ1-5,TRBV27,.,.
CASSETVTGELFF,TGTGCCAGCAGCGAGACAGTCACCGGGGAGCTGTTTTTT,TRBJ2-2,TRBV14,.,once
CASSLEGAGQGELFF,TGTGCCAGCAGCTTAGAAGGGGCAGGGCAAGGGGAGCTGTTTTTT,TRBJ2-2,TRBV7-2,.,.
CASSPTFPTTGGNEQFF,TGCGCCAGCAGCCCGACCTTTCCCACGACAGGGGGCAATGAGCAGTTCTTC,TRBJ2-1,TRBV4-1,TRBD1,.
CASSTLQGAEGEKLFF,TGTGCCAGCAGCACTCTACAGGGGGCTGAGGGTGAAAAACTGTTTTTT,TRBJ1-4,TRBV9,TRBD1,.
CAWSPQPGEAFF,TGTGCCTGGAGTCCTCAGCCAGGGGAAGCTTTCTTT,TRBJ1-1,TRBV30,.,.
CAPLRGQGEKLFF,TGTGCCCCGCTGCGGGGGCAGGGTGAAAAACTGTTTTTT,TRBJ1-4,TRBV30,.,.
CASSRRGLTREQYF,TGTGCCAGCAGTCGCAGGGGGCTGACTCGGGAGCAGTACTTC,TRBJ2-7,TRBV28,TRBD1,.
CASRLGAGDNSPLHF,TGTGCCAGCCGACTGGGGGCGGGGGATAATTCACCCCTCCACTTT,TRBJ1-6,TRBV6-5,.,.
CASSQTSGAPYEQYF,TGTGCCAGCAGCCAGACTAGCGGCGCCCCCTACGAGCAGTACTTC,TRBJ2-7,TRBV3-1/TRBV3-2,TRBD2,.
CASLPLRGPGQPQHF,TGTGCCAGCTTACCCCTCAGGGGGCCTGGACAGCCCCAGCATTTT,TRBJ1-5,TRBV6-5,TRBD1,few
CASSAYSPQETQYF,TGTGCCAGCAGCGCCTATAGTCCACAAGAGACCCAGTACTTC,TRBJ2-5,TRBV7-2,.,.
CAWSVGAYEQYF,TGTGCCTGGAGTGTAGGAGCCTACGAGCAGTACTTC,TRBJ2-7,TRBV30,.,once
CASSLNQGTEAFF,TGTGCCAGCAGTTTAAATCAGGGGACTGAAGCTTTCTTT,TRBJ1-1,TRBV12-3/TRBV12-4,.,.
CASSWGQGNEQYF,TGCGCCAGCAGCTGGGGACAGGGTAACGAGCAGTACTTC,TRBJ2-7,TRBV5-1,TRBD1,.
CASSGISSGRPLNSYNEQFF,TGCGCCAGCAGCGGGATCAGTAGCGGGAGGCCCTTGAACTCCTACAATGAGCAGTTCTTC,TRBJ2-1,TRBV5-1,TRBD2,.
CASSQVGRGTGNTIYF,TGCGCCAGCAGCCAAGTAGGCAGGGGAACTGGAAACACCATATATTTT,TRBJ1-3,TRBV4-1,.,.
CASSFKAGGVRDYEQYF,TGTGCCAGCAGTTTCAAGGCGGGAGGGGTTAGAGACTACGAGCAGTACTTC,TRBJ2-7,TRBV27,TRBD2,.
CASSAGQGNEKLFF,TGCGCCAGCAGCGCTGGACAGGGAAATGAAAAACTGTTTTTT,TRBJ1-4,TRBV5-1,TRBD1,.